The entry below gives a single TCR beta chain sequence along with its context. Its antigen specificity is not known. No base quality values were provided; no much bigger clone lies one nucleotide off. The CDR3 regions of human TCRbeta chains were analyzed by immunosequencing. The authors' pipeline ran thus. Repertoire TCRs were matched against a reference library of SARS-CoV-2-specific TCRs generated with the MIRA antigen-specificity platform. Breadth meant the fraction of unique TCRs that were SARS-CoV-2-associated, whereas depth meant the fraction of total T cells that were SARS-CoV-2-associated. Using the MIRA data, each spike-specific TCR was mapped to the spike region that the TCR reacts to and placed in a CD4 or CD8 class. Log10-transformed breadth and depth values were compared by one-way ANOVA with Sidak's multiple comparisons tests. TCRdb took this table from immuneACCESS and kept in-frame rearrangements with V and J called. Such tables lack part of the clones; where checked against another copy, unresolved V genes explain under half of the gap, and the rest is unexplained. V and J calls and clone size are as listed in that table; D and trimming were resolved from the DNA. The sample includes roughly 200,000 clones, with around 93% observed a single time. The ten largest clones represent less than 1.2% of the sample.

V loses 1 base, J loses 5 bases, and the germline ends lie 9 bases apart. The germline V gene (reference sequence) gives CDR1 as LGHDT and CDR2 as YNNKEL. The CDR3 spans 14 residues, from the cysteine through the phenylalanine. The DNA shown is the 42-base CDR3, in frame from base 1. This sample is drawn from a study of T cell responses to AZD1222 COVID-19 vaccine (dated by TCRdb to the early 2020s). A note on the overall study: TCR sequencing covered fewer than 250 trial participants: 200 to 210 given two doses of AZD1222 and 26 given two doses of MenACWY control vaccine. Enrollment into the trials was organized by age into subgroups of 18-55, 56-69 and 70-plus years, and those subgroups contained roughly 150, 30 and 60 TCR-sequenced participants, respectively. Study-wide conclusions, independent of this receptor: Because no day 14 peak-response samples were available, the repertoires could be characterized only after the peak T cell response. Only 5 to 7 AZD1222 recipients were SARS-CoV-2 seropositive at baseline, limiting conclusions about previously exposed vaccinees. Participants were mostly white British, with more females than males. The authors suggested clonal diversity may have been underestimated. Spike-specific TCR breadth and depth rose significantly after two AZD1222 doses compared with day 0 and with MenACWY recipients. The whole spike protein was spanned by vaccine-associated CD4 TCRs, and dominant responses were seen in regions 160-218 and 743-854. In the small 56-69-year group, the increase in depth fell short of significance, most likely because of low power. Reportedly, close to half of the unique spike-specific TCRs recognized epitopes lying outside the regions that are mutated in the B.1.351 and B.1.1.7 variants.

The time point label for this specimen denotes: baseline before first vaccination. Interpreted using the paper, the treatment or condition label stands for: meningococcal conjugate vaccine given as trial control. Vaccinee samples came from UK trials COV001 and COV002, including a single-blind randomized controlled phase 2/3 trial of AZD1222 (ChAdOx1 nCoV-19) in healthy adults. For TCRbeta chain sequencing, PBMC samples were collected from trial participants at day 0 and at day 28 after the second dose. The V and J segments used are TRBV3-1 (or the pseudogene TRBV3-2) and TRBJ2-1; the D call is tentative, TRBD1 or TRBD2, as each matches 5 bases. The source material was peripheral blood, sampled on day 0 of MenACWY control vaccination. The source is an adult in good health. This receptor carries the CDR3 CASSQVRGNNEQFF. The sequence in DNA is TGTGCCAGCAGCCAAGTGAGGGGAAACAATGAGCAGTTCTTC.